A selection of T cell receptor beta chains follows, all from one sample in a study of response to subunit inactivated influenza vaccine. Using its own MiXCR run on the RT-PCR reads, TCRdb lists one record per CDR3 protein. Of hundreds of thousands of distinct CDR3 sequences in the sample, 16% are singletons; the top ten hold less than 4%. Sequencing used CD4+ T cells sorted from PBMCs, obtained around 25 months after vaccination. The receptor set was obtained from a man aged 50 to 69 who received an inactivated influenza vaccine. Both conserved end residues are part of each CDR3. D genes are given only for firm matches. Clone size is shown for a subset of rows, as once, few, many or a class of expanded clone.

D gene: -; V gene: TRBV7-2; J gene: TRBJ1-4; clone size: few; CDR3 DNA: TGTGCCAGCAGCTTATCCCCGGCAACTAATGAAAAACTGTTTTTT; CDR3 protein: CASSLSPATNEKLFF
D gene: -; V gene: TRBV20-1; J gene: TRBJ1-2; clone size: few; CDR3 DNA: TGCAGTGCTAGGGGTTCGGGGGTAAGGGGGTATGGCTACACCTTC; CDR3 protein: CSARGSGVRGYGYTF
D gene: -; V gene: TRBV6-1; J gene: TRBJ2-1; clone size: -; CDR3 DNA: TGTGCCAGCAGAATGGGGGACGGGATTTCCTACAATGAGCAGTTCTTC; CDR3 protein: CASRMGDGISYNEQFF
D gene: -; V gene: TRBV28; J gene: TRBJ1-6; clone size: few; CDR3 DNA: TGTGCCAGCTCTTGGACACCTGGAAGGACACCCCTCCACTTT; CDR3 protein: CASSWTPGRTPLHF
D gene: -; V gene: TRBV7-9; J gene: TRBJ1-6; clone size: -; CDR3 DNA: TGTGCCAGCAGCCCCCACCAGGTGGCCGATGATTTCTCACCCCTCCACTTT; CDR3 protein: CASSPHQVADDFSPLHF
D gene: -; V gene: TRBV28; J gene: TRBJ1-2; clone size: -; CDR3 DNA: TGTGCCAGCAGAAAGGATCTTAACTATGGCTACACCTTC; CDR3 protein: CASRKDLNYGYTF
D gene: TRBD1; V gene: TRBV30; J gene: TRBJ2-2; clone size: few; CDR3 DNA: TGTGCCTGGAGACCCGGGACAGGCCTTAGTCCGAACACCGGGGAGCTGTTTTTT; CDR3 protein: CAWRPGTGLSPNTGELFF
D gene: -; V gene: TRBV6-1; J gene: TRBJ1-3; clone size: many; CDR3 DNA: TGTGCCAGCAGACCACAGAGCTCTGGAAACACCATATATTTT; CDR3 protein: CASRPQSSGNTIYF
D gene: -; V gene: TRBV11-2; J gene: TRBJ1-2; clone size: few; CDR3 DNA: TGTGCCAGCAGCTCCCTACGGGGTCAGTTGGAGCTTAACTATGGCTACACCTTC; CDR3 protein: CASSSLRGQLELNYGYTF
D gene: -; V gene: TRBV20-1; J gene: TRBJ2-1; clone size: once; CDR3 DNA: TGCAGTGCTAGGGGCGGGATCCTATCCAATGAGCAGTTCTTC; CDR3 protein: CSARGGILSNEQFF
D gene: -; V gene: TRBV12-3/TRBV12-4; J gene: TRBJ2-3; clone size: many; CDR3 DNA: TGTGCCAGCAGCCGGACGGGGAGCACAGATACGCAGTATTTT; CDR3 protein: CASSRTGSTDTQYF
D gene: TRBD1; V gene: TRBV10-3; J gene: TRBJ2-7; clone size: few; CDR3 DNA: TGTGCCATCAGTGATCCAAGGGGGCCCGCCTCCTACGAGCAGTACTTC; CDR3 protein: CAISDPRGPASYEQYF
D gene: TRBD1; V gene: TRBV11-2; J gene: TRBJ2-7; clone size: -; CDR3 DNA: TGTGCCAGCAGCTACTGGACAGGGACCCACGAGCAGTACTTC; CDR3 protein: CASSYWTGTHEQYF
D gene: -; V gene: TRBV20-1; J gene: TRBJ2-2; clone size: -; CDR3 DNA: TGCAGTGCTAACGGACCCCAGGGGAACACCGGGGAGCTGTTTTTT; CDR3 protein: CSANGPQGNTGELFF
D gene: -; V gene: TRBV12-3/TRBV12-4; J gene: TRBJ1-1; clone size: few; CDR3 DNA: TGTGCCAGCAGTTTTGCGAACACTGAAGCTTTCTTT; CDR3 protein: CASSFANTEAFF
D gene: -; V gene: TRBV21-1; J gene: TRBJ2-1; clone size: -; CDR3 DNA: TGTGCCAGCAGCAAAGCGCCCCTGACTAGCGGGAGCTACAATGAGCAGTTCTTC; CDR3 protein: CASSKAPLTSGSYNEQFF
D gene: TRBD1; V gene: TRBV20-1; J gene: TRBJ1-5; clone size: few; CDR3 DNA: TGCAGTGCTATCGAACAGGGGGCTAGGAAGCAGCCCCAGCATTTT; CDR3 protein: CSAIEQGARKQPQHF
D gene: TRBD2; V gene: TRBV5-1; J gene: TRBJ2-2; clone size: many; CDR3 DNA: TGCGCCAGCAGCCACCCCTACGGGACTAGTCCCGGGGAGCTGTTTTTT; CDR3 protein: CASSHPYGTSPGELFF
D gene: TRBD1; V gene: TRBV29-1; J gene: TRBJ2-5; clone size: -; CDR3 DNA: TGCAGCGTTGGCTTTAGGGGACAGGGGTCGCGGGAGACCCAGTACTTC; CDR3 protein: CSVGFRGQGSRETQYF
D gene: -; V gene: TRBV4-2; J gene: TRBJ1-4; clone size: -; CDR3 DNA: TGTGCCAGCAGCCATGGGAGGACAGAGCCTAATGAAAAACTGTTTTTT; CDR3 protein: CASSHGRTEPNEKLFF
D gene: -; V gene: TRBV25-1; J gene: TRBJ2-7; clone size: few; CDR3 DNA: TGTGCCAGCAGGGACGGGACCTACGAGCAGTACTTC; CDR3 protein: CASRDGTYEQYF
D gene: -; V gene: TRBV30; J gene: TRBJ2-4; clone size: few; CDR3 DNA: TGTGCCTGGAGTCTGGGGGCTATGGACATTCAGTACTTC; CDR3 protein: CAWSLGAMDIQYF
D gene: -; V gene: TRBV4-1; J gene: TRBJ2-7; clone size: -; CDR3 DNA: TGCGCCAGCAGCCAAGATCAGATAACACCCAAGGGTAACTACGAGCAGTACTTC; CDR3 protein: CASSQDQITPKGNYEQYF
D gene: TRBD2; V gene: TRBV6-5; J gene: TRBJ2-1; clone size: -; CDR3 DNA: TGTGCCAGCAGTCTACAGACTAGCGGGGCCAATGAGCAGTTCTTC; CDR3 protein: CASSLQTSGANEQFF